The 9 T cell receptor beta chains in this list originate from one sample, sequenced in a study of cytomegalovirus exposure and HLA in healthy donors. The study ran its PCR with 60 Vbeta and 13 Jbeta primers. Assay used: immunoSEQ multiplex PCR; TCRdb lists only in-frame clones, some missing. This sample has about 150,000 clones, with almost 80% found just once. Sequencing was carried out using PBMCs. The source of these receptors is a woman in her thirties in good health and CMV-seronegative.

For this clone: Different DNA sequences within this sample yield the same CDR3. This chain links TRBV30 with TRBJ1-2; 7 bases agree with TRBD1. Germline V gene data show CDR1 as GTSNPN and CDR2 as SVGIG (reference sequence). Trimming removed 2 bases from V and 2 bases from J; junction bases left unmatched: 2. CDR3 length equals 13 residues. The CDR3: CAWSRQGNYGYTF. The CDR3 nucleotides are TGTGCCTGGAGTCGACAGGGAAACTATGGCTACACCTTC.

This clone showed up just a few times. The chain employs TRBV2 and TRBJ2-7, with TRBD2 matching 13 bases. The CDR3 is made up of 15 amino acids. V lost 4 bases and J lost 4; bases outside the gene matches: 4. From germline, CDR1 is SNHLY and CDR2 FYNNEI. CDR3 sequence reads: CASSGLAGGGYEQYF. The DNA for the CDR3 is TGTGCCAGCAGTGGACTAGCGGGGGGCGGATACGAGCAGTACTTC. Full variable domain (outside the CDR3, taken from reference TRBV2 and TRBJ2-7): EPEVTQTPSHQVTQMGQEVILRCVPISNHLYFYWYRQILGQKVEFLVSFYNNEISEKSEIFDDQFSVERPDGSNFTLKIRSTKLEDSAMYFCASSGLAGGGYEQYFGPGTRLTVT.

V usage is TRBV5-6 and J usage is TRBJ2-3; 7 nucleotides line up with TRBD1. V gave up 0 bases and J gave up 6 bases; unmatched junction bases: 4. The V gene's germline CDR1 is SGHDT and CDR2 YYEEEE. The CDR3 spans 14 residues. CDR3 sequence: CASSLVGRGDTQYF. The CDR3 DNA is TGTGCCAGCAGCTTGGTTGGCAGGGGGGATACGCAGTATTTT.

The chain recombines TRBV7-9 with TRBJ2-3, with D hard to call. V was clipped by 5 bases and J by 1 base, with 13 bases between them. Germline CDR1 is SEHNR and CDR2 is FQNEAQ (reference sequence). The CDR3 totals 15 residues. The CDR3 nucleotides are TGTGCCAGCAGCCCCACCATGGGCCGCACAGATACGCAGTATTTT. It translates to CASSPTMGRTDTQYF. Using reference TRBV7-9 and TRBJ2-3 for the parts outside the CDR3, the full variable domain is DTGVSQNPRHKITKRGQNVTFRCDPISEHNRLYWYRQTLGQGPEFLTYFQNEAQLEKSRLLSDRFSAERPKGSFSTLEIQRTEQGDSAMYLCASSPTMGRTDTQYFGPGTRLTVL.

The chain couples TRBV4-2 to TRBJ2-7, with 7 positions matching TRBD2. Trimming at V came to 1 base and at J to 5 bases, leaving 14 bases not matched to a gene. This CDR3 comprises 17 residues. From germline, CDR1 is LGHNA and CDR2 YNFKEQ. The CDR3 is CASSQVGVGGGADEQYF. CDR3 in DNA: TGTGCCAGCAGCCAAGTGGGGGTCGGCGGGGGAGCGGACGAGCAGTACTTC.

The sample holds one count of this clone. The sample holds other DNA sequences that translate to the same CDR3. This chain connects TRBV9 to TRBJ2-7; 11 nucleotides match TRBD1. This CDR3 comprises 15 residues. Germline CDR1 and CDR2: SGDLS and YYNGEE. After removal of 4 bases from V and 6 bases from J, the junction contained 9 bases not matched to a gene. The CDR3 protein is CASSPYGQGAGEQYF. The CDR3 region has the DNA TGTGCCAGCAGCCCTTACGGACAGGGGGCAGGCGAGCAGTACTTC.

The J gene is TRBJ1-6, the V gene TRBV6-6; tentatively, D is TRBD1 (5 bases). CDR3 length equals 15 residues. The ends were cut back, 0 bases at V and 10 bases at J, with 13 bases in the middle. Per germline, CDR1 MNHNY and CDR2 SVGAGI (reference sequence). CDR3 sequence reads: CASSYSGLGGSPLHF. The CDR3 DNA reads TGTGCCAGCAGTTACTCGGGCCTGGGGGGATCACCCCTCCACTTT.

The chain has TRBV6-6 and TRBJ1-2; D possibly corresponds to TRBD1 (5 bases). V was cut by 0 bases and J by 0 bases, with 8 bases left in between. The length of the CDR3 is 15 residues. The germline V gene has CDR1 MNHNY and CDR2 SVGAGI (reference sequence). DNA for the CDR3: TGTGCCAGCAGTTACTCGGGGCCTCCTAACTATGGCTACACCTTC. It codes for CASSYSGPPNYGYTF.

The chain recombines TRBV19 with TRBJ1-2; TRBD1 matches 7 bases. Trimming took 6 bases from V and 8 from J; bases not matched to a gene: 9. CDR1 is LNHDA and CDR2 is SQIVND in the germline V gene (reference sequence). CDR3 length: 13 residues. This CDR3 reads CASSTGQWGGYTF. CDR3 coding DNA: TGTGCCAGTAGCACGGGACAGTGGGGCGGCTACACCTTC.